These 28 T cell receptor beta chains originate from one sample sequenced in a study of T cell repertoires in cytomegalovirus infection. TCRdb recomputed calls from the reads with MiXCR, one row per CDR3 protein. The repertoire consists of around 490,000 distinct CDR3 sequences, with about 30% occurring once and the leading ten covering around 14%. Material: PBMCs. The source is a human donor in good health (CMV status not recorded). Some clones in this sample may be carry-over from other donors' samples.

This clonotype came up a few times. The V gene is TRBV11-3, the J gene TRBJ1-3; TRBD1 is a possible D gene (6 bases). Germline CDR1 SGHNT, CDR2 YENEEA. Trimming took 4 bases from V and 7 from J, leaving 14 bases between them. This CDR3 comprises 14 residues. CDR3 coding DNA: TGTGCCAGCAGCTCGCAGGGGAGTAAGAACACCATATATTTT. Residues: CASSSQGSKNTIYF.

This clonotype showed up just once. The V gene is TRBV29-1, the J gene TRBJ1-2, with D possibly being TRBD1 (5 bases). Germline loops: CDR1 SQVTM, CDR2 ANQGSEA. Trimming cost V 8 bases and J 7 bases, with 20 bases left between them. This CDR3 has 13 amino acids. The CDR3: CSTNGGNLGGYTF. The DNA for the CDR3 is TGCAGCACCAACGGGGGGAACCTAGGTGGCTACACCTTC. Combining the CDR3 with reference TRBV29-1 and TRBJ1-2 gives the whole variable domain SAVISQKPSRDICQRGTSLTIQCQVDSQVTMMFWYRQQPGQSLTLIATANQGSEATYESGFVIDKFPISRPNLTFSTLTVSNMSPEDSSIYLCSTNGGNLGGYTFGSGTRLTVV.

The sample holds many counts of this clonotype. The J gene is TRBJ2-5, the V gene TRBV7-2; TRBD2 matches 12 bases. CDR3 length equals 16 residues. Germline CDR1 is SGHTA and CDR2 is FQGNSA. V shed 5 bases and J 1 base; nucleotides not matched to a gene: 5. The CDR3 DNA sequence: TGTGCCAGCAGCGCCCTAGCGGGAGGGACCCAAGAGACCCAGTACTTC. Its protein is CASSALAGGTQETQYF.

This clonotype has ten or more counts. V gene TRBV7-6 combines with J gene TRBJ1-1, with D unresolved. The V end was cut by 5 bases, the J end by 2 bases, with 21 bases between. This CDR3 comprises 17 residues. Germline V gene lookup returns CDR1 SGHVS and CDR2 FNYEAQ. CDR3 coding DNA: TGTGCCAGCAGCCTCCGGGCCCCCGCTGAGGGAAACACTGAAGCTTTCTTT. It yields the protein CASSLRAPAEGNTEAFF.

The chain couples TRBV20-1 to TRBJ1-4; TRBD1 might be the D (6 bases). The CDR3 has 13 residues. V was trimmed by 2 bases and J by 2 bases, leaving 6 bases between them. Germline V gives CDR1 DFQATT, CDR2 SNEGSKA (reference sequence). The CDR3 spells CSARRGTNEKLFF. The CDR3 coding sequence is TGCAGTGCTAGAAGGGGGACTAATGAAAAACTGTTTTTT.

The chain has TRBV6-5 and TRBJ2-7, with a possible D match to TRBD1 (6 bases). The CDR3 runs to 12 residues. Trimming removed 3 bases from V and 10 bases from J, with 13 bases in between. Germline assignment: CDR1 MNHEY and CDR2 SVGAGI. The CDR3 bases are TGTGCCAGCAGTTATGTTGGGGGCGCTCAGTACTTC. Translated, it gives CASSYVGGAQYF.

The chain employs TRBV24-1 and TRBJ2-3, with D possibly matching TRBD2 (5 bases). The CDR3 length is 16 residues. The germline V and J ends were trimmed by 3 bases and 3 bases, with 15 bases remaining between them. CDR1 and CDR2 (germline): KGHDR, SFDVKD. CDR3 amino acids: CATSDKGPSGTDTQYF. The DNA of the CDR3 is TGTGCCACCAGTGATAAAGGGCCCTCGGGGACAGATACGCAGTATTTT.

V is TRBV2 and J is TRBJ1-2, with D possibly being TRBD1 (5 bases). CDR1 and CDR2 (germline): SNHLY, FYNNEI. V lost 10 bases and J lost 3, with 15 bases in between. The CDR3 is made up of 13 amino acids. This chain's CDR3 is CANPGQLHYGYTF. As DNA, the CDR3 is TGTGCCAACCCGGGGCAGCTGCACTATGGCTACACCTTC.

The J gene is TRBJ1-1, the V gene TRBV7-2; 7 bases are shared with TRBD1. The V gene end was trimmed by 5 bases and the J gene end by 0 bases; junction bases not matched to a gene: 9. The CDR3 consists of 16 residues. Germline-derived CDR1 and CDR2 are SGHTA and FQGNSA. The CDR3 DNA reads TGTGCCAGCAGCCCAGACAGGGTGCGAATGAACACTGAAGCTTTCTTT. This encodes CASSPDRVRMNTEAFF.

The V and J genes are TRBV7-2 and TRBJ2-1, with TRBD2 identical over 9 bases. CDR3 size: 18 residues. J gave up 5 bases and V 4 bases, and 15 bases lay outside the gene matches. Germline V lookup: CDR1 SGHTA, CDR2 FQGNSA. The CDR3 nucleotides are TGTGCCAGCAGCTCACACATATCCTCCGGGACTAGCAACAATGAGCAGTTCTTC. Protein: CASSSHISSGTSNNEQFF. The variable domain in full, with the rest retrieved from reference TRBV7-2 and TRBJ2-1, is GAGVSQSPSNKVTEKGKDVELRCDPISGHTALYWYRQSLGQGLEFLIYFQGNSAPDKSGLPSDRFSAERTGGSVSTLTIQRTQQEDSAVYLCASSSHISSGTSNNEQFFGPGTRLTVL.

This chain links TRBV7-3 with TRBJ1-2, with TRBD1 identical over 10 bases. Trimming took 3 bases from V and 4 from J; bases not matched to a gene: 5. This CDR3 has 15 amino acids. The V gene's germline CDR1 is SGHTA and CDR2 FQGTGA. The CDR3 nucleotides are TGTGCCAGCAGCTTCGGACAGGGGGACTTCTATGGCTACACCTTC. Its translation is CASSFGQGDFYGYTF.

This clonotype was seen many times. The DNA of the CDR3 is TGTGCCAGCAGCCCCCACAGGGCTGTCACTGAAGCTTTCTTT. Its translation is CASSPHRAVTEAFF. The chain is built from TRBV7-2 and TRBJ1-1; possible D gene TRBD1, 6 bases. The CDR3 totals 14 residues. Germline CDR1 reads SGHTA; CDR2 reads FQGNSA. V was shortened by 5 bases and J by 4 bases, with 14 bases between the two germline ends.

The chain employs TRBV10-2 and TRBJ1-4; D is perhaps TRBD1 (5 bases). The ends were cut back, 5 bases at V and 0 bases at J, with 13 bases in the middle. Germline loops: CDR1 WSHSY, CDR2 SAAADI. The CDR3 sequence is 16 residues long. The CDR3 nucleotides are TGCGCCAGCAGTTCGGGACGGACTGCAACTAATGAAAAACTGTTTTTT. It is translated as CASSSGRTATNEKLFF.

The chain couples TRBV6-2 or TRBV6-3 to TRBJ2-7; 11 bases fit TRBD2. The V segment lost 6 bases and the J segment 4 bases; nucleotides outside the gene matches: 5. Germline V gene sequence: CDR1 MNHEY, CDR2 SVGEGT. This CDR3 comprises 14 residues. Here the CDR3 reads CASRRTSGYYEQYV. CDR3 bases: TGTGCCAGCAGGAGGACTAGCGGGTATTACGAGCAGTACGTC.

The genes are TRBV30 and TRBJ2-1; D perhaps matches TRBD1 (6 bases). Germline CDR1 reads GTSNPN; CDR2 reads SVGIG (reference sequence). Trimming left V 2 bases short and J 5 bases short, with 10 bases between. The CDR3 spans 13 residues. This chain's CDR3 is CAWSSSGDNEQFF. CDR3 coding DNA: TGTGCCTGGAGTTCCTCAGGGGACAATGAGCAGTTCTTC.

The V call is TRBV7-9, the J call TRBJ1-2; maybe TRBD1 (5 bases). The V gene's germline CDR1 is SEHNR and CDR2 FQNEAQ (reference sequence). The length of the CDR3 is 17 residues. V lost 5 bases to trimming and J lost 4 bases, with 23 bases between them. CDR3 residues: CASSNPDMGGDPYGYTF. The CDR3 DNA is TGTGCCAGCAGCAACCCGGACATGGGAGGGGACCCCTATGGCTACACCTTC.

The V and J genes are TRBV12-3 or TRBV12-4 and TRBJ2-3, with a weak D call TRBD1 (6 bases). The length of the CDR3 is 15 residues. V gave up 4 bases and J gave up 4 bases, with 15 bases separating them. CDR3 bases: TGTGCCAGCAGTTCTTTAGGACAGTCACCAGATACGCAGTATTTT. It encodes CASSSLGQSPDTQYF.

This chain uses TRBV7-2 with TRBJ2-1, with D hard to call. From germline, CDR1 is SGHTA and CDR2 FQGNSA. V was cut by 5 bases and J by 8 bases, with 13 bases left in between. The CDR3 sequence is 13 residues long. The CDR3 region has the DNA TGTGCCAGCAGCCTCGGACCAAGCCATGAGCAGTTCTTC. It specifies CASSLGPSHEQFF.

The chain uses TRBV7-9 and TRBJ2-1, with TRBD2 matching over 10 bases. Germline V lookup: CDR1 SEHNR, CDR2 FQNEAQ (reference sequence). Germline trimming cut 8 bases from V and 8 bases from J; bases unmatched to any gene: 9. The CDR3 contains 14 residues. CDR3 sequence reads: CASRPSGSPYEQFF. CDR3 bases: TGTGCCAGCCGCCCTAGCGGGAGTCCGTATGAGCAGTTCTTC.

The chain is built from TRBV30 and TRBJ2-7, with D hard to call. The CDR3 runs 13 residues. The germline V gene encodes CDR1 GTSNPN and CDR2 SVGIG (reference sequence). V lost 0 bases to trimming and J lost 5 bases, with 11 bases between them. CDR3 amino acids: CAWSVQKAHEQYF. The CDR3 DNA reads TGTGCCTGGAGTGTACAGAAGGCCCACGAGCAGTACTTC.

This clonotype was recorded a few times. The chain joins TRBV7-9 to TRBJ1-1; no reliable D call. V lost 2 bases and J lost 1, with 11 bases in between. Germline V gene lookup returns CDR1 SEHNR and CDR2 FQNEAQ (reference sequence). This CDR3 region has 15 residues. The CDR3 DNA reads TGTGCCAGCAGCTTAAATTCAGATCCGAACACTGAAGCTTTCTTT. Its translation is CASSLNSDPNTEAFF.

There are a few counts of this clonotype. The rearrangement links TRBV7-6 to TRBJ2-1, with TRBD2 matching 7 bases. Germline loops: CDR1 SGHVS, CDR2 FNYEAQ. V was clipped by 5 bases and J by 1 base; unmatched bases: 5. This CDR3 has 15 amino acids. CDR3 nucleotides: TGTGCCAGCAGCCCGCGGGAGCTTTCCTACAATGAGCAGTTCTTC. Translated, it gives CASSPRELSYNEQFF.

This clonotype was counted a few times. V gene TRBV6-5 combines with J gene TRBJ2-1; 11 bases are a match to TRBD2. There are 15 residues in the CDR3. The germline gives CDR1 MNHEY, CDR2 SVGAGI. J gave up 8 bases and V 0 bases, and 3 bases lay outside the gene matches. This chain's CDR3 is CASSYSLAGDYEQFF. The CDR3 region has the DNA TGTGCCAGCAGTTACTCACTAGCGGGAGATTATGAGCAGTTCTTC.

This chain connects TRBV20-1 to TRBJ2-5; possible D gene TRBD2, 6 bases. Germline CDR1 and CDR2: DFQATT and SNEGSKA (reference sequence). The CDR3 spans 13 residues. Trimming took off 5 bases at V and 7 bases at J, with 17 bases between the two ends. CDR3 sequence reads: CSAGRLGSVTQYF. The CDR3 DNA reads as TGCAGTGCTGGGAGACTAGGCTCGGTGACCCAGTACTTC.

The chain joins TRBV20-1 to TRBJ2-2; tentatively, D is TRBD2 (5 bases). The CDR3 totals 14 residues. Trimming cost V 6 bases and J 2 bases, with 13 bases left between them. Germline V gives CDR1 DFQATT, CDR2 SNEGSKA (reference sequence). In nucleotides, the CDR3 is TGCAGTGCCGCGCCAGCGGTTAACACCGGGGAGCTGTTTTTT. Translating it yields CSAAPAVNTGELFF.

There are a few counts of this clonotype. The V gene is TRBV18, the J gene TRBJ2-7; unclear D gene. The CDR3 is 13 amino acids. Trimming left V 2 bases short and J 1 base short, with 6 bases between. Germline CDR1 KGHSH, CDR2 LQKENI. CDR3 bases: TGTGCCAGCTCACCAGCGGTATCCTACGAGCAGTACGTC. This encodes CASSPAVSYEQYV.

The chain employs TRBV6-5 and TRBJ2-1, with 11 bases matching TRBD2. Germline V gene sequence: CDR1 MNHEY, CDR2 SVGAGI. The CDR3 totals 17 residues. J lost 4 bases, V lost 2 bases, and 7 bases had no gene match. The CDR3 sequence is CASSYAISGRAYNEQFF. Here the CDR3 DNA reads TGTGCCAGCAGTTACGCGATTAGCGGGAGGGCTTACAATGAGCAGTTCTTC.

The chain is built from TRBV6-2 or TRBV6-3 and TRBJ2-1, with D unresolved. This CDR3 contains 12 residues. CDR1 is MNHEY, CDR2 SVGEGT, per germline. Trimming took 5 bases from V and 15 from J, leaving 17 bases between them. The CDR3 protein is CASSAWDRGLFF. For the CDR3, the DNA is TGTGCCAGCAGTGCCTGGGATAGAGGCCTGTTCTTC.